This TCR beta chain came from a study of blood T cell repertoires in COVID-19. Whole-study context: COVID-19 samples collected from the United States, Italy and Spain covered acute and convalescent phases. PBMCs, B-cell-depleted T cells, or T cells provided the cDNA or gDNA that made up the material.

As processed by the authors: Quantification of nucleated cells was approximated via reference gene primer amplification. Generated by immunoSEQ multiplex PCR, the TCRdb table keeps only in-frame clones and is missing some. Clonal size and the V and J genes are those of that table, whereas D and trimming came from the DNA. The sample has some 69,000 clones; 79% are singletons. V shed 6 bases and J 6 bases; nucleotides not matched to a gene: 12. Germline CDR1 SNHLY, CDR2 FYNNEI. This CDR3 has 16 amino acids. Sequenced material: peripheral blood. The chain combines TRBV2 with TRBJ2-1, with 9 bases matching TRBD2. The receptor was derived from a human donor in a cohort sampled during active COVID-19. The CDR3 region is CASRPPLAGNLNEQFF. The CDR3 nucleotides read TGTGCCAGCAGACCTCCTCTAGCGGGAAACCTCAATGAGCAGTTCTTC. Supplemented by reference TRBV2 and TRBJ2-1, the full variable domain reads EPEVTQTPSHQVTQMGQEVILRCVPISNHLYFYWYRQILGQKVEFLVSFYNNEISEKSEIFDDQFSVERPDGSNFTLKIRSTKLEDSAMYFCASRPPLAGNLNEQFFGPGTRLTVL.